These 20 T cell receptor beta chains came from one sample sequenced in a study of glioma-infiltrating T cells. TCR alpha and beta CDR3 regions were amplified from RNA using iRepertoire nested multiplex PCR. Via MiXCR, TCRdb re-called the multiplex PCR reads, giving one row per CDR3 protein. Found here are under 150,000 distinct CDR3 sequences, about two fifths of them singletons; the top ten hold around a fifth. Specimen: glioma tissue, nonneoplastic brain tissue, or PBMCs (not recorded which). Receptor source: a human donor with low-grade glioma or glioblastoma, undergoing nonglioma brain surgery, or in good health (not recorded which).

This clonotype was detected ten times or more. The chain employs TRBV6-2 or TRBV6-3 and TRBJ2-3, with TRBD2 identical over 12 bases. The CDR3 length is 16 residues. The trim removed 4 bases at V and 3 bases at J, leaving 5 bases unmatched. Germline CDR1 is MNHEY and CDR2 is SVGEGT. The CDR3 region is CASSFGLAGLTDTQYF. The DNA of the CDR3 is TGTGCCAGCAGTTTCGGACTAGCGGGACTGACAGATACGCAGTATTTT.

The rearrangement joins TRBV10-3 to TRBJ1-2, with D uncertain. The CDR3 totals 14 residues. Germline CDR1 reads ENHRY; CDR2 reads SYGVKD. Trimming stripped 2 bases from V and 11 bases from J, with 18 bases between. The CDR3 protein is CAISEGMAGGGYTF. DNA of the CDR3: TGTGCCATCAGTGAGGGGATGGCGGGCGGTGGATACACCTTC.

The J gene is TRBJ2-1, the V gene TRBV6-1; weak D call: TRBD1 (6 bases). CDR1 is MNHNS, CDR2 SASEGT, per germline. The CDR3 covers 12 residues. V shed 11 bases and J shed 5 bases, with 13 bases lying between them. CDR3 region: CAVLDSHNEQFF. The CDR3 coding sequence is TGTGCCGTGTTGGACAGCCACAATGAGCAGTTCTTC.

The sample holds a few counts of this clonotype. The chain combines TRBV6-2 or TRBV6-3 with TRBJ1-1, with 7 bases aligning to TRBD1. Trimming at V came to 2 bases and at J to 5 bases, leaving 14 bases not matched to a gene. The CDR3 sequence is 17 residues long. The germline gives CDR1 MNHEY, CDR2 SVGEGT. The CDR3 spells CASSYLQEQGTETEAFF. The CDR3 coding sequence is TGTGCCAGCAGTTACCTCCAAGAACAAGGGACAGAGACTGAAGCTTTCTTT.

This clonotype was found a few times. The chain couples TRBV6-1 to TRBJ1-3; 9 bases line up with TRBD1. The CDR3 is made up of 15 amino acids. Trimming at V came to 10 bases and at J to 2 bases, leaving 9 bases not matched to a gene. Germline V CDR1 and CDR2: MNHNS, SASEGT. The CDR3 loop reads CATEPDRGTGNTIYF. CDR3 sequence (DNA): TGTGCCACAGAACCGGACAGGGGTACTGGAAACACCATATATTTT.

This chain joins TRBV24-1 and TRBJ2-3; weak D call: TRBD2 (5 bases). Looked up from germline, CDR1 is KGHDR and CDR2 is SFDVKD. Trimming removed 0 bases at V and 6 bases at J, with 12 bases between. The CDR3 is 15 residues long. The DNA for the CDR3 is TGTGCCACCAGTGATTTGCGGGGTGGCTCGGATACGCAGTATTTT. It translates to CATSDLRGGSDTQYF.

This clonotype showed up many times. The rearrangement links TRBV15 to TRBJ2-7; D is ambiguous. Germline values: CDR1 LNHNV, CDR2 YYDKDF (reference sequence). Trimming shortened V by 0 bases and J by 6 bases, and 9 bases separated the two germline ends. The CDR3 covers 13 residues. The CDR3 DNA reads TGTGCCACCAGCAGAGATTTTGGTTTCGAGCAGTACTTC. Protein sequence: CATSRDFGFEQYF. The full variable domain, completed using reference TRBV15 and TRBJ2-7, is DAMVIQNPRYQVTQFGKPVTLSCSQTLNHNVMYWYQQKSSQAPKLLFHYYDKDFNNEADTPDNFQSRRPNTSFCFLDIRSPGLGDTAMYLCATSRDFGFEQYFGPGTRLTVT.

CDR3 sequence: CASSQEYSNQPQHF. CDR3 nucleotides: TGTGCCAGCAGTCAGGAATATAGCAATCAGCCCCAGCATTTT. The chain has TRBV12-3 or TRBV12-4 and TRBJ1-5; D uncertain. Trimming pared 5 bases from V and 0 bases from J, leaving 8 bases between. This CDR3 region has 14 residues.

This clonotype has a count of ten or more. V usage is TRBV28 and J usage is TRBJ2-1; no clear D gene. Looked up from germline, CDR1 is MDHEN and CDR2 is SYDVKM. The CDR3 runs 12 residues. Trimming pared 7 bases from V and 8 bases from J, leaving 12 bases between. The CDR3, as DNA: TGTGCCAGCACCCCCCCGGGCCATGAGCAGTTCTTC. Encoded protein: CASTPPGHEQFF.

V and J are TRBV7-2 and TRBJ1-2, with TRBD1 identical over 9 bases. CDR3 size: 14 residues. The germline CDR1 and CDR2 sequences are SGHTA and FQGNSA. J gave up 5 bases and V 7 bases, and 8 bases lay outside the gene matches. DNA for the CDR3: TGTGCCAGCACCCGAGACAGGGGGGGATATGGCTACACCTTC. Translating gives CASTRDRGGYGYTF.

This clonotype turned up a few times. Here the CDR3 DNA reads TGTGCCAGCAGGGGGACTAGCGGGGGGGCCGTCAATGAGCAGTTCTTC. As protein: CASRGTSGGAVNEQFF. The chain couples TRBV27 to TRBJ2-1, with TRBD2 matching over 16 bases. From germline, CDR1 is MNHEY and CDR2 SMNVEV (reference sequence). This CDR3 is 16 amino acids long. J lost 6 bases, V lost 6 bases, and 5 bases had no gene match.

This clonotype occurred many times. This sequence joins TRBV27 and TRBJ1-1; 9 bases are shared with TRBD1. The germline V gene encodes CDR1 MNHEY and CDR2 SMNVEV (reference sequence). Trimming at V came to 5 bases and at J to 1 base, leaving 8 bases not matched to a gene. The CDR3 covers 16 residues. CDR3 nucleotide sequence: TGTGCCAGCAGTCACCGCCGGACAGGGGAGAACACTGAAGCTTTCTTT. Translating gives CASSHRRTGENTEAFF.

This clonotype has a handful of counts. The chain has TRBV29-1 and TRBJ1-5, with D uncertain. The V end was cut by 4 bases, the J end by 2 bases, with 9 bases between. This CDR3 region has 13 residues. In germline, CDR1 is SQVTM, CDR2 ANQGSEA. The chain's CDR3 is CSVALEGNQPQHF. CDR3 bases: TGCAGCGTTGCCCTCGAAGGCAATCAGCCCCAGCATTTT. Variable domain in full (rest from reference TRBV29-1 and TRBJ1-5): SAVISQKPSRDICQRGTSLTIQCQVDSQVTMMFWYRQQPGQSLTLIATANQGSEATYESGFVIDKFPISRPNLTFSTLTVSNMSPEDSSIYLCSVALEGNQPQHFGDGTRLSIL.

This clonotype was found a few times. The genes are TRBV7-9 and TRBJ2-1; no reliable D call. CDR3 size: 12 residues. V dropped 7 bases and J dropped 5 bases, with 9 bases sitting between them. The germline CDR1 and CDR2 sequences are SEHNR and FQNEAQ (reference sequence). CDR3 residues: CASKWADNEQFF. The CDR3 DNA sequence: TGTGCCAGCAAATGGGCTGACAATGAGCAGTTCTTC.

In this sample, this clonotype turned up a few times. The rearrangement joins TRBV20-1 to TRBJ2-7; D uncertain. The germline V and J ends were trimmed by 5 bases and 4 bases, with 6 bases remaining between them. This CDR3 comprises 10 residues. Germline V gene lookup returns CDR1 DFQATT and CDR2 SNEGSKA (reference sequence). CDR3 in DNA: TGCAGTGCTCGAAGGTACGAGCAGTACTTC. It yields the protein CSARRYEQYF.

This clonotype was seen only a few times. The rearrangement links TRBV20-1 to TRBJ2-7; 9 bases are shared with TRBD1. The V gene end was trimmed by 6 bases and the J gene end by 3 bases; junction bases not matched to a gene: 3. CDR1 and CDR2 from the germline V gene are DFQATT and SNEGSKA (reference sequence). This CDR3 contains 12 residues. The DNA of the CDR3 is TGCAGTGCCAGGGACAGGGTCTACGAGCAGTACTTC. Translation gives CSARDRVYEQYF.

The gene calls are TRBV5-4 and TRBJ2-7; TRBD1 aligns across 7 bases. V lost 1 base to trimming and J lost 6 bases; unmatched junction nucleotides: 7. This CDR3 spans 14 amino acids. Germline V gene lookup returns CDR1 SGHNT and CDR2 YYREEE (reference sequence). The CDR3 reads CASSLFGTESEQYF. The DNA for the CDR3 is TGTGCCAGCAGCTTGTTTGGGACAGAATCCGAGCAGTACTTC.

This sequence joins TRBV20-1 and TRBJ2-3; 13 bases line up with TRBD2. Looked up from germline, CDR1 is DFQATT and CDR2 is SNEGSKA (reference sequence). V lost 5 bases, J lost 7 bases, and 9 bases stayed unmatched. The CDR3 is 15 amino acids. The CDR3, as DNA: TGCAGTGCTCCTCAACTAGCGGGAGGGCCAAATACGCAGTATTTT. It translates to CSAPQLAGGPNTQYF.

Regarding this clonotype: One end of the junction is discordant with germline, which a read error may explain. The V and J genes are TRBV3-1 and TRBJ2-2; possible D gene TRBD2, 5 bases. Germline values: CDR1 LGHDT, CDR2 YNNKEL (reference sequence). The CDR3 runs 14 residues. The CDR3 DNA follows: TGTGCCAGCAGGTCCGACGGGAACACTGGGGAGCTGTTTTTT. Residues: CASRSDGNTGELFF.

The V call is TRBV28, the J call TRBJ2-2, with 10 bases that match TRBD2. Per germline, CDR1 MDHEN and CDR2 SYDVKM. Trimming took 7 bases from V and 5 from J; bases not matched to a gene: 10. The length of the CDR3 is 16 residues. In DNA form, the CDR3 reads TGTGCCAGCAAACCGGAGGCTAGCGGGGGAACCGGGGAGCTGTTTTTT. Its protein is CASKPEASGGTGELFF.